Shown below are 30 T cell receptor beta chains from a single sample sequenced in a study of cytomegalovirus exposure and HLA in healthy donors. Amplification used 60 Vbeta primers and 13 Jbeta primers. Repertoires were generated with immunoSEQ multiplex PCR, while TCRdb's copy carries only in-frame clones and drops some. The table records under 150,000 clones, approximately 80% of them present only once. The specimen was PBMCs. The receptors were gathered from a human donor in good health.

This clone was seen only a few times. V and J are TRBV6-1 and TRBJ1-3; TRBD1 aligns across 7 bases. Germline V gene data show CDR1 as MNHNS and CDR2 as SASEGT. This CDR3 comprises 14 residues. The junction had 4 bases not matched to a gene; V was cut back by 0 bases and J by 8 bases. Here the CDR3 reads CASSEATGYDTIYF. The DNA for the CDR3 is TGTGCCAGCAGTGAAGCGACAGGGTATGACACCATATATTTT.

V usage is TRBV14 and J usage is TRBJ2-1; 10 bases fit TRBD2. The CDR3 is 17 amino acids. Germline V gene lookup returns CDR1 SGHDN and CDR2 FVKESK. The V segment lost 4 bases and the J segment 0 bases; nucleotides outside the gene matches: 6. The CDR3 reads CASSLLLAGSSYNEQFF. As DNA, the CDR3 is TGTGCCAGCAGCCTGTTACTAGCGGGGAGCTCCTACAATGAGCAGTTCTTC.

The V call is TRBV7-2, the J call TRBJ2-5, with 14 bases matching TRBD2. The V and J ends lost 1 base and 5 bases, in that order; junction bases with no gene match: 0. The CDR3 loop spans 15 amino acids. The germline V gene encodes CDR1 SGHTA and CDR2 FQGNSA. The CDR3 sequence: CASSLGLAGGETQYF. The DNA of the CDR3 is TGTGCCAGCAGCTTAGGACTAGCGGGGGGGGAGACCCAGTACTTC.

V gene TRBV28 combines with J gene TRBJ2-5, with D possibly TRBD1 on 6 matching bases. The better agreement between TRBJ2-7 and the DNA end casts doubt on the J call. The CDR3 runs to 13 residues. Looked up from germline, CDR1 is MDHEN and CDR2 is SYDVKM. The CDR3 DNA reads TGTGCCAGCAGCTCAGGGGCTCCCTACGAGCAGTACTTC. Its translation: CASSSGAPYEQYF.

Here the CDR3 reads CASSLLLGGNQPQHF. The CDR3 DNA sequence: TGTGCCAGCAGCCTACTTCTAGGAGGCAATCAGCCCCAGCATTTT. This chain joins TRBV7-6 and TRBJ1-5; D is unclear. The V end lost 5 bases, the J end lost 2 bases, and 13 bases lay between the germline ends. The CDR3 is 15 amino acids. Germline assignment: CDR1 SGHVS and CDR2 FNYEAQ.

This clone came up a few times. The V call is TRBV19, the J call TRBJ1-1; TRBD1 might be the D (5 bases). The germline V and J ends were trimmed by 5 bases and 1 base, with 11 bases remaining between them. The CDR3 runs 14 residues. Per germline, CDR1 LNHDA and CDR2 SQIVND (reference sequence). In nucleotides, the CDR3 is TGTGCCAGTAGTCTACAGGTAGGGAACACTGAAGCTTTCTTT. Its translation is CASSLQVGNTEAFF.

The chain carries TRBV14 and TRBJ2-7, with 8 positions matching TRBD2. Trimming cost V 0 bases and J 6 bases; bases outside gene matches: 4. CDR3 length: 14 amino acids. Germline CDR1 is SGHDN and CDR2 is FVKESK. CDR3 nucleotide sequence: TGTGCCAGCAGCCAAGAGCGGGGGGCGGTCGAGCAGTACTTC. It specifies CASSQERGAVEQYF.

The genes are TRBV28 and TRBJ1-4; perhaps TRBD1 as D (5 bases). The CDR3 loop spans 15 amino acids. The germline CDR1 and CDR2 sequences are MDHEN and SYDVKM. V lost 7 bases, J lost 1 base, and 13 bases lay in between. The CDR3 region is CASILSGLTNEKLFF. The CDR3 DNA reads TGTGCCAGCATCCTATCAGGGCTAACTAATGAAAAACTGTTTTTT.

The chain combines TRBV5-4 with TRBJ1-2; TRBD1 is a possible D gene (6 bases). Per germline, CDR1 SGHNT and CDR2 YYREEE (reference sequence). There are 17 residues in the CDR3. Deletions cut 1 base from V and 3 bases from J, with 19 bases between. This CDR3 is CASSLSSGGGQYYGYTF. The CDR3 region has the DNA TGTGCCAGCAGCTTGAGCAGTGGCGGGGGACAATACTATGGCTACACCTTC. The variable domain in full, completed from reference TRBV5-4 and TRBJ1-2, reads ETGVTQSPTHLIKTRGQQVTLRCSSQSGHNTVSWYQQALGQGPQFIFQYYREEENGRGNFPPRFSGLQFPNYSSELNVNALELDDSALYLCASSLSSGGGQYYGYTFGSGTRLTVV.

The chain couples TRBV6-6 to TRBJ2-1; 11 bases fit TRBD1. CDR3 size: 14 residues. The J segment lost 8 bases and the V segment lost 5 bases, leaving 5 bases of the junction unmatched. Germline values: CDR1 MNHNY, CDR2 SVGAGI (reference sequence). CDR3 amino acids: CASSRRDRGDEQFF. The CDR3 DNA follows: TGTGCCAGCAGTAGACGGGACAGGGGGGATGAGCAGTTCTTC.

This clone was counted once. This sequence joins TRBV5-1 and TRBJ2-7; tentatively, D is TRBD1 (5 bases). Germline CDR1 reads SGHRS; CDR2 reads YFSETQ. V was pared by 1 base and J by 6 bases, with 14 bases between. This CDR3 region has 14 residues. In DNA, the CDR3 is TGCGCCAGCAGCTTGAAAGGGGAAATCTCCGAGCAGTACTTC. Translation: CASSLKGEISEQYF.

This clone was detected only a few times. The chain recombines TRBV5-6 with TRBJ1-5; D gene uncertain. The CDR3 is made up of 13 amino acids. The germline CDR1 and CDR2 sequences are SGHDT and YYEEEE. V shed 2 bases and J shed 5 bases, with 8 bases lying between them. CDR3 region: CASSFGVHQPQHF. In DNA form, the CDR3 reads TGTGCCAGCAGCTTCGGGGTTCATCAGCCCCAGCATTTT. Filled out from reference TRBV5-6 and TRBJ1-5, the complete variable domain reads DAGVTQSPTHLIKTRGQQVTLRCSPKSGHDTVSWYQQALGQGPQFIFQYYEEEERQRGNFPDRFSGHQFPNYSSELNVNALLLGDSALYLCASSFGVHQPQHFGDGTRLSIL.

This sequence joins TRBV6-6 and TRBJ2-3, with 8 bases aligning to TRBD1. After removal of 0 bases from V and 5 bases from J, the junction contained 4 bases not matched to a gene. The CDR3 is 15 amino acids. Germline V gene lookup returns CDR1 MNHNY and CDR2 SVGAGI (reference sequence). The CDR3 nucleotides are TGTGCCAGCAGTTACTCCCCCAGGGGGCAAGATACGCAGTATTTT. Encoded protein: CASSYSPRGQDTQYF.

This clone came up once. The chain has TRBV7-9 and TRBJ2-5; D unresolved. Trimming removed 3 bases from V and 1 base from J, with 9 bases in between. The CDR3 has 14 residues. From germline, CDR1 is SEHNR and CDR2 FQNEAQ (reference sequence). DNA of the CDR3: TGTGCCAGCAGCTTTCGAGCCGTCCAAGAGACCCAGTACTTC. The encoded protein is CASSFRAVQETQYF.

V usage is TRBV27 and J usage is TRBJ1-2; a possible D gene is TRBD1 (6 bases). The germline V gene has CDR1 MNHEY and CDR2 SMNVEV (reference sequence). CDR3 length: 18 residues. The germline V and J ends were trimmed by 5 bases and 8 bases, with 30 bases remaining between them. The CDR3 sequence: CASSPRFPGHNYSGGYTF. The CDR3 coding sequence is TGTGCCAGCAGTCCCCGCTTCCCGGGACACAACTACTCGGGAGGCTACACCTTC.

This clone was found once. This chain joins TRBV5-3 and TRBJ2-3, with a weak D call TRBD2 (6 bases). TRBV5-3 is treated as an ORF (open reading frame) with a function not yet certain. The CDR3 loop spans 17 amino acids. V lost 0 bases, J lost 0 bases, and 14 bases lay in between. In nucleotides, the CDR3 is TGTGCCAGAAGCTTGGCCGGGGGATACCACAGCACAGATACGCAGTATTTT. Translated, it gives CARSLAGGYHSTDTQYF.

This clone showed up just once. The chain is built from TRBV27 and TRBJ2-1, with D possibly being TRBD2 (6 bases). The V gene lost 8 bases and the J gene lost 0 bases, with 11 bases spanning the gap. CDR1 MNHEY and CDR2 SMNVEV come from the germline V gene (reference sequence). The CDR3 extends over 14 amino acids. Here the CDR3 reads CASGSGSSYNEQFF. In DNA form, the CDR3 reads TGTGCCAGCGGTAGCGGTAGCTCCTACAATGAGCAGTTCTTC.

In regard to this clone: A read error may account for a junction end that differs from germline. The rearrangement joins TRBV4-1 to TRBJ1-1; 8 bases match TRBD1. This CDR3 comprises 16 residues. Per the germline V gene, CDR1 is MGHRA and CDR2 is YSYEKL. The CDR3 DNA follows: TGTGCCAGCAGCCCCCGGACAGGGAGCATGGGCACTGAAGCTTTCTTT. It codes for CASSPRTGSMGTEAFF.

J is TRBJ2-1 and V is TRBV5-1; 9 bases are shared with TRBD2. Per germline, CDR1 SGHRS and CDR2 YFSETQ. The J segment lost 10 bases and the V segment lost 0 bases, leaving 8 bases of the junction unmatched. The CDR3 covers 15 residues. The DNA of the CDR3 is TGCGCCAGCAGCTTGGCGGCGGGGGGGCCGGGGGAGCAGTTCTTC. This encodes CASSLAAGGPGEQFF.

The genes are TRBV4-3 and TRBJ1-2; TRBD1 agrees at 8 bases. The V gene's germline CDR1 is LGHNA and CDR2 YSLEER. The V and J ends lost 2 bases and 10 bases, in that order; junction bases with no gene match: 12. The CDR3 contains 15 residues. The CDR3 here is CASSQLDTGGIVYTF. The CDR3 DNA follows: TGCGCCAGCAGCCAACTCGACACAGGGGGTATCGTCTACACCTTC.

This chain joins TRBV4-1 and TRBJ2-7, with D possibly TRBD1 on 6 matching bases. The CDR3 has 14 amino acids. Germline V gene data show CDR1 as MGHRA and CDR2 as YSYEKL. V lost 1 base, J lost 5 bases, and 12 bases lay in between. CDR3 in DNA: TGCGCCAGCAGCCAAGCTCTTACAGGGAACGAGCAGTACTTC. Encoded protein: CASSQALTGNEQYF.

This clone was detected once. The chain has TRBV27 and TRBJ1-1; TRBD1 matches at 11 bases. V dropped 10 bases and J dropped 11; count of bases not matched to a gene: 18. CDR3 size: 15 residues. Germline CDR1 MNHEY, CDR2 SMNVEV (reference sequence). The CDR3 nucleotides are TGTGCCACACTCTTGCGGACAGGGGGCAAAAATAGGGCTTTCTTT. This sequence encodes CATLLRTGGKNRAFF.

This clone was observed a single time. This chain connects TRBV2 to TRBJ2-2; TRBD2 agrees at 11 bases. The CDR3 loop spans 18 amino acids. The V gene end was trimmed by 6 bases and the J gene end by 3 bases; junction bases not matched to a gene: 12. CDR1 and CDR2 from the germline V gene are SNHLY and FYNNEI. The CDR3 region has the DNA TGTGCCAGCAGCCAACCGGTTAGCGGGGGGGCCTACACCGGGGAGCTGTTTTTT. It encodes CASSQPVSGGAYTGELFF.

The chain links TRBV5-6 to TRBJ1-2, with D unresolved. The CDR3 runs 19 residues. Trimming shortened V by 2 bases and J by 7 bases, and 30 bases separated the two germline ends. From germline, CDR1 is SGHDT and CDR2 YYEEEE. The CDR3 here is CASSFDTVYYLETRTGYTF. In DNA, the CDR3 is TGTGCCAGCAGCTTTGATACAGTGTATTACCTGGAAACTCGAACTGGCTACACCTTC.

V is TRBV11-2 and J is TRBJ1-4, with a possible D match to TRBD1 (5 bases). Trimming pared 5 bases from V and 6 bases from J, leaving 19 bases between. Germline lookup yields CDR1 SGHAT and CDR2 FQNNGV. This CDR3 comprises 16 residues. The CDR3 loop reads CASSQPQGGFDEKLFF. CDR3 DNA sequence: TGTGCCAGCAGCCAGCCTCAGGGAGGGTTCGATGAAAAACTGTTTTTT.

This clone has more than one count but fewer than ten. The chain carries TRBV7-6 and TRBJ2-7; 9 positions match TRBD1. The CDR3 has 12 amino acids. The germline V gene encodes CDR1 SGHVS and CDR2 FNYEAQ. V dropped 4 bases and J dropped 13; count of bases not matched to a gene: 8. The CDR3 loop reads CASSSGTGSLYF. The CDR3 DNA is TGTGCCAGCAGCTCCGGGACAGGGAGCCTATACTTC.

The chain uses TRBV7-3 and TRBJ2-5, with 7 positions matching TRBD2. This CDR3 is 14 amino acids long. V gave up 5 bases and J gave up 2 bases; unmatched junction bases: 5. From germline, CDR1 is SGHTA and CDR2 FQGTGA. CDR3 protein: CASSPGGGQETQYF. In nucleotides, the CDR3 is TGTGCCAGCAGCCCTGGGGGGGGTCAAGAGACCCAGTACTTC.

The gene calls are TRBV30 and TRBJ1-1; tentative D call: TRBD1 (5 bases). CDR1 and CDR2 (germline): GTSNPN, SVGIG (reference sequence). The CDR3 length is 20 residues. The germline V and J ends were trimmed by 1 base and 0 bases, with 27 bases remaining between them. CDR3 sequence (DNA): TGTGCCTGGAGTGCCGGTCCCTCCCGACAGTCCATAACCTTGAACACTGAAGCTTTCTTT. Translating gives CAWSAGPSRQSITLNTEAFF.

Written as DNA, the CDR3 is TGTGCCAGCAGCCTCCTTTCGGGCTACAGGGTAAGATCGGGTGAGCAGTACTTC. Translation: CASSLLSGYRVRSGEQYF. V gene TRBV28 combines with J gene TRBJ2-7, with D possibly TRBD1 on 6 matching bases. The V end was cut by 6 bases, the J end by 7 bases, with 31 bases between. CDR1 is MDHEN, CDR2 SYDVKM, per germline. The CDR3 loop spans 18 amino acids.

V and J are TRBV27 and TRBJ2-3; D is uncertain. Trimming cost V 6 bases and J 4 bases, with 11 bases left between them. The CDR3 sequence is 13 residues long. The V gene's germline CDR1 is MNHEY and CDR2 SMNVEV (reference sequence). The CDR3: CASSLVWPDTQYF. The CDR3 DNA is TGTGCCAGCAGCTTAGTGTGGCCAGATACGCAGTATTTT.